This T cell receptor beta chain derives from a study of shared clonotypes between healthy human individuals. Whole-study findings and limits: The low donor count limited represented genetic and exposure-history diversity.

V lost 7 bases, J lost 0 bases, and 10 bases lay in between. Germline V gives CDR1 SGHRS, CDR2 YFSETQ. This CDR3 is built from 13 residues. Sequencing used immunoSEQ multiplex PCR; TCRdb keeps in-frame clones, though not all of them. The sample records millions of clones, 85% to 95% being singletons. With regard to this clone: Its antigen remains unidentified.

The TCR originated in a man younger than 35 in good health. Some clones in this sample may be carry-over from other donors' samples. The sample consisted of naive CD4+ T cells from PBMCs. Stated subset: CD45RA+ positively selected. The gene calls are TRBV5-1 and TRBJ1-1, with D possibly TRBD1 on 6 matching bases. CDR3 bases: TGCGCCAGCTCCGGACAGATGAACACTGAAGCTTTCTTT. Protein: CASSGQMNTEAFF.